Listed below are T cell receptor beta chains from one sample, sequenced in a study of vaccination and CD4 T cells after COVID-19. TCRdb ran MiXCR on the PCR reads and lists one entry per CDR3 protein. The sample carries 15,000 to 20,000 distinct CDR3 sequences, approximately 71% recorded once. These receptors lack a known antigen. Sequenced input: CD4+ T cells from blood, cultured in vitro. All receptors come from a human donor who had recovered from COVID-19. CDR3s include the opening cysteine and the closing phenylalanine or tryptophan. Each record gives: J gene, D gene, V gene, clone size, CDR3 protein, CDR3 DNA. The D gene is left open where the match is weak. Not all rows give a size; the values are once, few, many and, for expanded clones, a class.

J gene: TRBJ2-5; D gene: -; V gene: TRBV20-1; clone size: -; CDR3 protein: CSARALGSGRETQYF; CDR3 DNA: TGCAGTGCTAGAGCCCTCGGGTCGGGGCGAGAGACCCAGTACTTC
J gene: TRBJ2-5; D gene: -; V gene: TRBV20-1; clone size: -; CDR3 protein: CSARLAGKGETQYF; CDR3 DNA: TGCAGTGCTAGATTGGCCGGGAAGGGAGAGACCCAGTACTTC
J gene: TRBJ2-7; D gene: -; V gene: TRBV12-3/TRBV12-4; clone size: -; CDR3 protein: CASSSQGSVYEQYF; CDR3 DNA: TGTGCCAGCAGTTCACAGGGTTCGGTCTACGAGCAGTACTTC
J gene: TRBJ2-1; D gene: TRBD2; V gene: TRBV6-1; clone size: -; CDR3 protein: CASSEGIAGVNEQFF; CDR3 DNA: TGTGCCAGCAGTGAAGGGATAGCGGGTGTAAATGAGCAGTTCTTC
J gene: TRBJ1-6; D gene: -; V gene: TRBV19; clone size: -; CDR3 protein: CASSYNNSPLHF; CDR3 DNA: TGTGCCAGTAGTTACAATAATTCACCCCTCCACTTT
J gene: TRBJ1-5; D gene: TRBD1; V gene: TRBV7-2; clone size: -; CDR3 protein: CASSTQGASNQPQHF; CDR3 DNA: TGTGCCAGCAGCACGCAGGGGGCAAGCAATCAGCCCCAGCATTTT
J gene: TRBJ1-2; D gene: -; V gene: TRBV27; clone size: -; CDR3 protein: CASSSTPTTANYGYTF; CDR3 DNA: TGTGCCAGCAGTTCCACCCCGACGACGGCTAACTATGGCTACACCTTC
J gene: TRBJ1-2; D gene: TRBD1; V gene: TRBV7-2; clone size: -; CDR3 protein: CASSQQQGANGYTF; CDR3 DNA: TGTGCCAGCAGCCAACAACAGGGGGCCAACGGCTACACCTTC
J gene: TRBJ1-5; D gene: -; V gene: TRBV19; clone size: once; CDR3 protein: CASSGGRGNQPQHF; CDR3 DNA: TGTGCCAGTAGTGGGGGAAGGGGCAATCAGCCCCAGCATTTT
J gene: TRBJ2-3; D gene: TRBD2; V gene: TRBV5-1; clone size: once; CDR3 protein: CASSPGSGSGDTQYF; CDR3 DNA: TGCGCCAGCAGTCCGGGTAGCGGGAGTGGGGATACGCAGTATTTT
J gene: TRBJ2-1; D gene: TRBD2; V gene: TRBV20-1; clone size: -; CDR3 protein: CSGVAGVLNEQSF; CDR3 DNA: TGCAGTGGGGTAGCGGGAGTACTTAATGAGCAGTCCTTC
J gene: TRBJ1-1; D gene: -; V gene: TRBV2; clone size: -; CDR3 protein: CASTAENTEAFF; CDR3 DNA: TGTGCCAGCACGGCAGAGAACACTGAAGCTTTCTTT
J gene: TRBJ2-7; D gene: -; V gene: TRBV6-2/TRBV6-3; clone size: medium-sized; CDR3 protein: CASSDTGTTYEQYF; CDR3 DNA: TGTGCCAGCAGCGACACCGGGACGACCTACGAGCAGTACTTC
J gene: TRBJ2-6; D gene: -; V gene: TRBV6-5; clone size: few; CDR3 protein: CASSYLFAEGSGANVLTF; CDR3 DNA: TGTGCCAGCAGTTACTTGTTTGCGGAGGGCTCTGGGGCCAACGTCCTGACTTTC
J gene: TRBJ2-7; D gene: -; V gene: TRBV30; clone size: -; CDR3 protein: CAWSVPPLKEQYF; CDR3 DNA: TGTGCCTGGAGTGTACCACCACTTAAGGAGCAGTACTTC
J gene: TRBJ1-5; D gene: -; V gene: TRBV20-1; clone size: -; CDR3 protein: CSASNQPQHF; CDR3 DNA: TGCAGTGCTAGCAATCAGCCCCAGCATTTT
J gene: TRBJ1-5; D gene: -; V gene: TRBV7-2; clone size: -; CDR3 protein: CASSWGMSQPQHF; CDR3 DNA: TGTGCCAGCAGCTGGGGTATGAGTCAGCCCCAGCATTTT
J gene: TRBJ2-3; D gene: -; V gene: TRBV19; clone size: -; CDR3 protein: CASIPGDGSTDTQYF; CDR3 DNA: TGTGCCAGTATACCTGGGGACGGCAGCACAGATACGCAGTATTTT
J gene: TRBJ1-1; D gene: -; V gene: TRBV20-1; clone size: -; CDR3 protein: CSARAQVAEAFF; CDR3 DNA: TGCAGTGCTAGGGCCCAGGTCGCTGAAGCTTTCTTT
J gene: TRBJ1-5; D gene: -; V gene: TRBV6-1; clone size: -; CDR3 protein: CASSLPGSNQPQHF; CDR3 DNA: TGTGCCAGCAGCTTACCAGGGTCCAATCAGCCCCAGCATTTT
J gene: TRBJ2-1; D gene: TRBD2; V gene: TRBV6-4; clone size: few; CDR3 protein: CASSVGGRTAFNEQFF; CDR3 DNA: TGTGCCAGCAGTGTTGGCGGGAGAACTGCTTTCAATGAGCAGTTCTTC
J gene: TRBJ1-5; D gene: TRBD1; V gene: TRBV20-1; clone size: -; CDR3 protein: CSAPRQGAPSNQPQHF; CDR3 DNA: TGCAGTGCTCCCCGACAGGGGGCACCTAGCAATCAGCCCCAGCATTTT
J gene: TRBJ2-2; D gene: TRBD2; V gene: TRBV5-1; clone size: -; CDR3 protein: CASRPAQRGAPDTGELFF; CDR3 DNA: TGCGCCAGCAGGCCCGCCCAGCGGGGGGCCCCGGACACCGGGGAGCTGTTTTTT
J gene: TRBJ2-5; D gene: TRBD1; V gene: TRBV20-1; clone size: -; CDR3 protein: CSARETGGRETQYF; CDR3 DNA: TGCAGTGCTAGAGAGACAGGGGGCAGGGAGACCCAGTACTTC
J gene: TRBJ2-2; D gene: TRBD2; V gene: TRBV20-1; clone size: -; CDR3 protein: CIGGRNTGELFF; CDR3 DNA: TGCATAGGCGGGAGGAACACCGGGGAGCTGTTTTTT
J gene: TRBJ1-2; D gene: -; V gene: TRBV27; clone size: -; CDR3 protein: CASSLYRNYGYTF; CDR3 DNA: TGTGCCAGCAGTTTATACAGGAACTATGGCTACACCTTC
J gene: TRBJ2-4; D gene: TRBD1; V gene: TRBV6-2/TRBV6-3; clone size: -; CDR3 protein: CASSATTGPIAKNIQYF; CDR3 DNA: TGTGCCAGCAGTGCCACGACAGGGCCCATAGCCAAAAACATTCAGTACTTC
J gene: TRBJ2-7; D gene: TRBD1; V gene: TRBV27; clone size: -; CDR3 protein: CASGGQAFTGEQYF; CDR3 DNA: TGTGCCAGCGGGGGACAGGCCTTTACGGGCGAGCAGTACTTC
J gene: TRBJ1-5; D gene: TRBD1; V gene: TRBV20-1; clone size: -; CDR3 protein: CSAGPDRAPNQPQHF; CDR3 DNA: TGCAGTGCTGGGCCTGACAGGGCCCCCAATCAGCCCCAGCATTTT
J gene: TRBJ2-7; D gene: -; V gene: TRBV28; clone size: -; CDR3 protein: CASSLGRSGVYEQYF; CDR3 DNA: TGTGCCAGCAGTCTAGGAAGGTCGGGAGTCTACGAGCAGTACTTC
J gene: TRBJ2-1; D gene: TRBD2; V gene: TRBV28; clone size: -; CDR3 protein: CASSLLGLAGGSYNEQFF; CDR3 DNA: TGTGCCAGCAGTTTATTAGGTCTAGCGGGAGGTTCCTACAATGAGCAGTTCTTC
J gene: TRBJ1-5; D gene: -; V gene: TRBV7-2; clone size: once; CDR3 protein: CASSPTGFQPQHF; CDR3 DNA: TGTGCCAGCAGCCCGACAGGCTTTCAGCCCCAGCATTTT
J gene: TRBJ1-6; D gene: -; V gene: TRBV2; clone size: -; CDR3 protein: CADMKVPQSPLHF; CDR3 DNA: TGTGCCGACATGAAAGTTCCTCAATCACCCCTCCACTTT
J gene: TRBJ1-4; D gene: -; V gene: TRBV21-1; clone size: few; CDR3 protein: CASTGTAPAANEKLFF; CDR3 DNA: TGTGCCAGCACCGGGACGGCCCCGGCGGCTAATGAAAAACTGTTTTTT
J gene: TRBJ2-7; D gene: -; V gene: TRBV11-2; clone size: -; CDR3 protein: CASSLVNVGVLEQYF; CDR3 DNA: TGTGCCAGCAGCTTAGTAAATGTAGGGGTCCTCGAGCAGTACTTC
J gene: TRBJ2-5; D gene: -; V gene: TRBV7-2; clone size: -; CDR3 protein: CASSFRPGEQETQYF; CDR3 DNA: TGTGCCAGCAGCTTTAGGCCAGGGGAACAAGAGACCCAGTACTTC
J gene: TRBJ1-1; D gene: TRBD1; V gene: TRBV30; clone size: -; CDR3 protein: CAGDRGAPEAFF; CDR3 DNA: TGTGCCGGCGACAGGGGAGCACCTGAAGCTTTCTTT
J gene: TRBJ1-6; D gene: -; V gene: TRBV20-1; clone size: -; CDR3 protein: CSASTPPQGSPLHF; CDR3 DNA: TGCAGTGCTAGTACCCCCCCGCAGGGCAGCCCACTCCACTTT
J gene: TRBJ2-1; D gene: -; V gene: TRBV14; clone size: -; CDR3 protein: CASSQDQRPSSYNEQFF; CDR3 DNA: TGTGCCAGCAGCCAAGATCAAAGGCCCAGCTCCTACAATGAGCAGTTCTTC
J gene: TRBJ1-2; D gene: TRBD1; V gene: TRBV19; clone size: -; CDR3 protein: CASSLAGQRANYGYTF; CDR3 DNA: TGTGCCAGTAGTTTAGCGGGACAGCGAGCTAACTATGGCTACACCTTC
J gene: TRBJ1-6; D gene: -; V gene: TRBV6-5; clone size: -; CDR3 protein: CASSYNFPQGGNSPLHF; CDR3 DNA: TGTGCCAGCAGTTATAACTTCCCACAGGGAGGAAATTCACCCCTCCACTTT
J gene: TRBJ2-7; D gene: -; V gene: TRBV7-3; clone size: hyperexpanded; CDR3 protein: CASSLGVGLGYEQYF; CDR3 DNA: TGTGCCAGCAGCTTGGGGGTGGGCCTTGGCTATGAGCAGTACTTC
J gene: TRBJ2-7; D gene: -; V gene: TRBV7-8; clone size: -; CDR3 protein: CASSLARLAAQPDEQYF; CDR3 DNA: TGTGCCAGCAGCTTAGCGCGACTGGCGGCCCAACCGGACGAGCAGTACTTC